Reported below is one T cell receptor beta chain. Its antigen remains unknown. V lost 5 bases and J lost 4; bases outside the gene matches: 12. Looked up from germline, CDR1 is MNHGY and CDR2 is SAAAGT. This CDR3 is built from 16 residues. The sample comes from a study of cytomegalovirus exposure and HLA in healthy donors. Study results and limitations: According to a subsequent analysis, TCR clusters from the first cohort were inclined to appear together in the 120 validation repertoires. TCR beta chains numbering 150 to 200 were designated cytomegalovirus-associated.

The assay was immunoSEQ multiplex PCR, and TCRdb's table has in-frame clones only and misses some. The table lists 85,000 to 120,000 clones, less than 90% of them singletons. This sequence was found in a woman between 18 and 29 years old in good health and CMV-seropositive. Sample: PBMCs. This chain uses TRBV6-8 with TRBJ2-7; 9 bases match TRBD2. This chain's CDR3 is CASSRQQRGDNYEQYV. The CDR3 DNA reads TGTGCCAGCAGTCGTCAGCAGCGGGGGGATAATTACGAGCAGTACGTC.